The TCR beta chain under discussion was sequenced for a study of tumor-infiltrating lymphocytes in primary liver carcinoma. Overall study context: The cohort included men and women aged 30 to 69 years. General observations from the study: Overlap between tumor regions exceeded overlap of tumor with adjacent tissue or blood. Tumors carried a top-250-clone fraction significantly exceeding that of blood (p = 0.039).

After removal of 5 bases from V and 6 bases from J, the junction contained 7 bases not matched to a gene. Germline values: CDR1 LGHNA, CDR2 YSLEER. There are 16 residues in the CDR3. Starting from around 0.45 ug of total RNA, TCR beta cDNA was produced with a primer in the constant region. TCR beta libraries came from three nested multiplex PCR rounds using slightly modified ARM-PCR. TRBV1-TRBV30 forward primers paired with a C-beta reverse primer drove the first two PCR rounds, 10 cycles each. TCRdb recomputed calls from the multiplex PCR reads with MiXCR, one row per CDR3 protein. Seen here are roughly 80,000 distinct CDR3 sequences, 69% observed once, and the top ten hold more than 25%. The study co-extracted DNA and RNA from about 21-30 mg of unsorted bulk tissue. No patient had received treatment, and all had chronic HBV infection. Regarding this clonotype: The antigen remains unidentified.

The material sequenced was tumor-adjacent normal liver tissue. This sequence joins TRBV4-3 and TRBJ2-3, with 14 bases aligning to TRBD2. The source is a man between 35 and 55 years old with primary liver carcinoma and hepatitis B virus infection. CDR3 nucleotide sequence: TGCGCCAGCAGCAAGGGACTAGCGGGAGTGGTGGATACGCAGTATTTT. Amino acid sequence: CASSKGLAGVVDTQYF.